The entry below gives a single TCR beta chain sequence along with its context. Per the authors' pipeline: It was from reference gene primer amplification that nucleated cell counts were estimated. Here immunoSEQ multiplex PCR was the method, and the copy in TCRdb shows in-frame clones only, minus some. V, J and clone size reflect that table, while D and trimming were determined from the DNA. The sample records more than 300,000 clones, 85% to 90% being singletons. Seattle cases were enrolled at active infection and followed longitudinally. The data belong to a study of blood T cell repertoires in COVID-19. For the study at large: Samples came from the United States, Italy and Spain, spanning acute and convalescent COVID-19. From T cells, B-cell-depleted T cells, or PBMCs came the material, which was cDNA or gDNA.

The CDR3 sequence is 20 residues long. The specimen sequenced was peripheral blood. The chain recombines TRBV21-1 with TRBJ2-7; the tabulated D call, TRBD2, remains unverified against the DNA. TRBV21-1 represents a pseudogene. This receptor was taken from a woman in her sixties or seventies with COVID-19, enrolled during active disease. The CDR3 protein is CASSKGPTVPGLAGSYEQYF. In nucleotides, the CDR3 is TGTGCCAGCAGCAAAGGGCCGACAGTTCCGGGACTAGCGGGCTCCTACGAGCAGTACTTC.